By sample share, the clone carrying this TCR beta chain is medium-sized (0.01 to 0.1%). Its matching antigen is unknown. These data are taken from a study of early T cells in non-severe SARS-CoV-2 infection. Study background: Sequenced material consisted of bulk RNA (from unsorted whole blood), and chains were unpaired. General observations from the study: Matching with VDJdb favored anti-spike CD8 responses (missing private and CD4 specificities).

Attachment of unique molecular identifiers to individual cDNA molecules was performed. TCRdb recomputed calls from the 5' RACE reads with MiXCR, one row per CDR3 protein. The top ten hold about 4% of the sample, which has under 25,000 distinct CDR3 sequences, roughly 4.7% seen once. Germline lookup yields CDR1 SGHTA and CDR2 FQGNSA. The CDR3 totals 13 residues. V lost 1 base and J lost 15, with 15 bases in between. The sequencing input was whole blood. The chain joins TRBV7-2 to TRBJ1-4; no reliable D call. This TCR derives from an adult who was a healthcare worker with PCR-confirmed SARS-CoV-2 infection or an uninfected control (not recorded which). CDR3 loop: CASSLVKGQEVFF. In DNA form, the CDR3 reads TGTGCCAGCAGCTTAGTAAAGGGCCAGGAGGTGTTTTTT.